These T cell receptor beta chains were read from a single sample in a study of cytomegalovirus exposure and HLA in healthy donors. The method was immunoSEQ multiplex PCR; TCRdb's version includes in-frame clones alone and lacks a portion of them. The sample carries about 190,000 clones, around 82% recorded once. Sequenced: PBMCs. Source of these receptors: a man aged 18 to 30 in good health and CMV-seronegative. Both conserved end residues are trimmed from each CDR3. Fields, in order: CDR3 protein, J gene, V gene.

ASSPRQGRNQPQH,TRBJ1-5,TRBV5-6
ASSLTGTAYLNTEAF,TRBJ1-1,TRBV27
AAGGGPGQTQY,TRBJ2-5,TRBV6-5
ATSSASSKNIQY,TRBJ2-4,TRBV15
ASSHRSTNEKLF,TRBJ1-4,TRBV2
ATSREGQGTREQY,TRBJ2-7,TRBV15
ASSRGLAGGLTGELF,TRBJ2-2,TRBV5-4
ASSQEPGSLLPTDTQY,TRBJ2-3,TRBV4-3
SATEGYEQY,TRBJ2-7,TRBV20-1
ASSLWRGSIGENIQY,TRBJ2-4,TRBV5-1
ASSQHRGRFTEAF,TRBJ1-1,TRBV6-1
ASSFLSSGLGEQY,TRBJ2-7,TRBV11-2
ASTEGGGTEAF,TRBJ1-1,TRBV6-1
AISAGYEQY,TRBJ2-7,TRBV10-3
ASSETSGGPWDTQY,TRBJ2-3,TRBV10-1
ASTGGARDSPLH,TRBJ1-6,TRBV7-9
ASSLRLAPYNEQF,TRBJ2-1,TRBV4-3
ASSTRTGGETQY,TRBJ2-5,TRBV19
ASSQGGGAGVVYEQY,TRBJ2-7,TRBV4-3
ASSLGGFGNQPQH,TRBJ1-5,TRBV28
ASSAGTDINYGYT,TRBJ1-2,TRBV19
ASSQLDSNEKLF,TRBJ1-4,TRBV4-2
ASSLGRQGGNQPQH,TRBJ1-5,TRBV5-6
ASALSGLSSYEQY,TRBJ2-7,TRBV7-9
ASSRGTNGGRNTEAF,TRBJ1-1,TRBV7-6
AISDGLSNQPQH,TRBJ1-5,TRBV10-3
ASSSGLAGVGETQY,TRBJ2-5,TRBV5-1
ASRPTSGGRTDTQY,TRBJ2-3,TRBV12-2
ASSPRSGAGSYNEQF,TRBJ2-1,TRBV4-1
ASSQAWTGPTSGYT,TRBJ1-2,TRBV4-3
ASSPGTGLYVQY,TRBJ2-7,TRBV9
ASSQAASSYNSPLH,TRBJ1-6,TRBV4-3
ASREGPSGYEQY,TRBJ2-7,TRBV27
AWSPGQFLYEQY,TRBJ2-7,TRBV30
ASSIYRGNEQY,TRBJ2-7,TRBV19
ASSSSGGSYGYT,TRBJ1-2,TRBV7-2
ASRTGNQPQH,TRBJ1-5,TRBV6-1
ASSPQVGQTHGYT,TRBJ1-2,TRBV9
ASSPKTGTGEDEQF,TRBJ2-1,TRBV7-8
ASSQDELGALANTDTQY,TRBJ2-3,TRBV4-1
ASRLGTSGSSEQF,TRBJ2-1,TRBV11-3
AWTSRRTGNTYEQY,TRBJ2-7,TRBV30
ASSLHRRESEQY,TRBJ2-7,TRBV14
ASSPAGRTYEQY,TRBJ2-7,TRBV28
ASSSLGVGNTGELF,TRBJ2-2,TRBV7-7
ASSFGGSSTDTQY,TRBJ2-3,TRBV28
ASSPSSGRFNNEQF,TRBJ2-1,TRBV7-2
ASSFLQGTNYGYT,TRBJ1-2,TRBV5-8
ASGRGQKETQY,TRBJ2-5,TRBV7-2
ASSAFMTGMRSGNTIY,TRBJ1-3,TRBV25-1
ASSLGPRGDTQY,TRBJ2-3,TRBV5-1